The clone carrying this TCR beta chain was observed once. The antigen remains undetermined. These data are taken from a study of CD8 T cells in Susac syndrome. Points from the study as a whole: The study acknowledged a relatively small number of individuals in its TCR sequencing and HLA analysis.

Germline CDR1 reads DFQATT; CDR2 reads SNEGSKA (reference sequence). V was clipped by 6 bases and J by 8 bases; unmatched bases: 9. The CDR3 runs 12 residues. RNA amounts of roughly 0.5 to 1 ug underwent reverse transcription with random hexamers. TCRdb redid the calling of the immunoSEQ multiplex PCR reads with MiXCR, one entry per CDR3 protein. Of roughly 150,000 distinct CDR3 sequences in the sample, nearly 97% were seen once. The chain couples TRBV20-1 to TRBJ1-2, with TRBD1 matching over 7 bases. The sequenced material came from CD4+ T cells from PBMCs. This receptor was identified in a human donor with Susac syndrome. The CDR3 DNA follows: TGCAGTGCCGACAGGGACTCTGGGGGCTACACCTTC. Encoded protein: CSADRDSGGYTF.